This T cell receptor (beta chain) comes out of a study of metastatic and nonmetastatic thyroid tumors (dated by TCRdb to about 2020). Regarding the research as a whole: Repertoires were compared across peripheral blood and tumor or nodule tissue samples from malignant and benign thyroid patients.

The library was built by means of PCR. The reads were generated on an Illumina HiSeq 4000. The TCR beta-chain CDR3 region of each patient was profiled by high-throughput sequencing. The study's processing was this. The researchers built a classifier to tell apart papillary thyroid cancer patients with distant metastasis, based on CDR3 differences among clinicopathological groups. To measure repertoire diversity the researchers used the Shannon index, while the Morisita-Horn index served to gauge how similar the tumor and blood repertoires were. TCRdb itself trimmed the public reads at Q25 with fastp, ran MiXCR and retained productive beta chains. TCRdb, not the authors, supplied the V and J calls. This sample lists 21,000 or so clones; 18% were detected once. The ten largest clones represent approximately 21% of the sample. On the study overall, not on this receptor specifically: TCR beta diversity was reported as significantly higher in malignant tumors than in benign nodules, in both blood and tumor samples.

None of the patients had been given any treatment before thyroid surgery. Patient clinical samples collected from about 2011 to 2019 were retrospectively analysed using T-cell receptor beta sequencing. As regards this clone: Its antigen specificity is not known. No per-base quality is available; no much larger clone lies one base away.

The source material was blood. This clonotype originated in a male donor with papillary thyroid cancer or a benign thyroid nodule (not recorded which). Some clones in this sample may be carry-over from other donors' samples.

The CDR3 region has the sequence CASSYDRGLEQYF. The DNA sequence follows: TGTGCCAGCAGTTACGACAGGGGGCTTGAGCAGTACTTC. Recombination joined TRBV6-5 with TRBJ2-7; TRBD1 aligns with 10 central bases. From the germline V gene, CDR1 is MNHEY and CDR2 is SVGAGI. Trimming accounts for 2 bases at V and 7 bases at J, while the number of junction bases matched to no gene is 2. From the cysteine through the phenylalanine, the CDR3 covers 13 amino acids. Solely the CDR3 DNA is kept, with 39 bases framed from the first base.